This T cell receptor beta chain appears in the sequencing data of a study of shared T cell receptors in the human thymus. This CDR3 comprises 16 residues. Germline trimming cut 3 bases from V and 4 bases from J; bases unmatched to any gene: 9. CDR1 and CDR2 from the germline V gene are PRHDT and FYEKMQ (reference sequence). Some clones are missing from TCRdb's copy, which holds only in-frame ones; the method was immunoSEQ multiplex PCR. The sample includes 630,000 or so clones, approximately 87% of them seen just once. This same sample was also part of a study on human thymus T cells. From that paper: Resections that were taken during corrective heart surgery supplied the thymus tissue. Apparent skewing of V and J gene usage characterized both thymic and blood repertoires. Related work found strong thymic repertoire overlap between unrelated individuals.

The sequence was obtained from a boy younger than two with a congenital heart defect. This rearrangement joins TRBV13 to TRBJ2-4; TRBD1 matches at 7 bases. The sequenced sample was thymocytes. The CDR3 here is CASSFNAGGKKNIQYF. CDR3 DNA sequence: TGTGCCAGCAGCTTTAATGCAGGGGGTAAAAAAAACATTCAGTACTTC.